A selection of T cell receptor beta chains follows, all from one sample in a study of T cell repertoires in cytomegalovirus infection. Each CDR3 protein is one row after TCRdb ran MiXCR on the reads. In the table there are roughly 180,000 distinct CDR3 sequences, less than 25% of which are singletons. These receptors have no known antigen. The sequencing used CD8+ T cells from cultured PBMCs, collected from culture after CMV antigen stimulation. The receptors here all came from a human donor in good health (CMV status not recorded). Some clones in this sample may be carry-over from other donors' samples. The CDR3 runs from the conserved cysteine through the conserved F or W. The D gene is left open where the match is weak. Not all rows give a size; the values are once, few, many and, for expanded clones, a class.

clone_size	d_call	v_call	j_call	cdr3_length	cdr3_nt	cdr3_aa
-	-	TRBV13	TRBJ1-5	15	TGTGCCAGCAGTTATAGTACGGGTAGCAATCAGCCCCAGCATTTT	CASSYSTGSNQPQHF
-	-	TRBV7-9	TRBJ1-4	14	TGTGCCAGCAGCCCCTTCGGGGGGAAAGAAAAACTGTTTTTT	CASSPFGGKEKLFF
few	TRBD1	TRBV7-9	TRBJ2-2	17	TGTGCCAGCAGCTTAGCCCGGGACAGCTCGAACACCGGGGAGCTGTTTTTT	CASSLARDSSNTGELFF
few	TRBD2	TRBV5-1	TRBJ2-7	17	TGCGCCAGCGCGGATCCGATAGCGGGGGGGGCCACCTACGAGCAGTACTTC	CASADPIAGGATYEQYF
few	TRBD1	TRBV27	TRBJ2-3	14	TGTGCCAGCAGTTTAGGGACAGGGACGGATACGCAGTATTTT	CASSLGTGTDTQYF
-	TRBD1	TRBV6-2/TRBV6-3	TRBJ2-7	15	TGTGCCAGCAGTTCTATACAGGGGCTTTCCTACGAGCAGTACTTC	CASSSIQGLSYEQYF
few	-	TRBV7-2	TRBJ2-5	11	TGTGCCAGCAGCCCCGGAATGAACCAGTACTTC	CASSPGMNQYF
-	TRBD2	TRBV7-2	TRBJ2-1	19	TGTGCCAGCAGTCTACCCGGACTAGCGGGGGGGCTTTTCTACAATGAGCAGTTCTTC	CASSLPGLAGGLFYNEQFF
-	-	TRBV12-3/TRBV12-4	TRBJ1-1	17	TGTGCCAGCAGTTTAAGTGCAGGAGGACTGATGAACACTGAAGCTTTCTTT	CASSLSAGGLMNTEAFF
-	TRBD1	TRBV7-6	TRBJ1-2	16	TGTGCCAGCAGCTTAGAAACGGGACAGGCCCGTGGTGGCTACACCTTC	CASSLETGQARGGYTF
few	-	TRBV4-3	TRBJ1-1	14	TGCGCCAGCAGCCAAGATAGGAGTAACACTGAAGCTTTCTTT	CASSQDRSNTEAFF
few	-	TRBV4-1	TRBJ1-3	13	TGCGCCAGCAGCCCGACTGGAAGAAACACCATATATTTT	CASSPTGRNTIYF
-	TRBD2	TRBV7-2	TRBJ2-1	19	TGTGCCAGCAGCTTATACCCCTCTAGCGGGGGAAGCTCCTACAATGAGCAGTTCTTC	CASSLYPSSGGSSYNEQFF
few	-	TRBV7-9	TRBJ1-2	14	TGTGCCAGCAGCTTGGCCCCAGCCAACTATGGCTACACCTTC	CASSLAPANYGYTF
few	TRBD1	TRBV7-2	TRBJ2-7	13	TGTGCCAGCATCAGCGAAGGGGGCCGGGAGCAGTACTTC	CASISEGGREQYF
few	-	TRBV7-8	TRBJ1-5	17	TGTGCCAGCAGCTTAGAGGGGCGCACGTATCGCAATCAGCCCCAGCATTTT	CASSLEGRTYRNQPQHF
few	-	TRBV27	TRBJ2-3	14	TGTGCCAGCAGTGGGGGGGGGCGGAGGTCTACGCAGTATTTT	CASSGGGRRSTQYF
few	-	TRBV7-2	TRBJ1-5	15	TGTGCCAGCAGCTCAGCCGCTATCAGCAATCAGCCCCAGCATTTT	CASSSAAISNQPQHF
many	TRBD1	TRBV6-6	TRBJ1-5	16	TGTGCCAGCAAAAGACCCGAGGACAGGCCCGATCAGCCCCAGCATTTT	CASKRPEDRPDQPQHF
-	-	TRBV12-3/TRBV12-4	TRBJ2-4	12	TGTGCCAGCAGTTCTGCGGGGTACATTCAGTACTTC	CASSSAGYIQYF
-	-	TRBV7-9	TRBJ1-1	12	TGTGCCAGCAGCCCCAAGGGGACTGAAGCTTTCTTT	CASSPKGTEAFF
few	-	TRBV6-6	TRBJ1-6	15	TGTGCCAGCAGGGAATGGACAGCCTTAAATTCACCCCTCCACTTT	CASREWTALNSPLHF
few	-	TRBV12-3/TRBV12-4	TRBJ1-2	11	TGTGCCAGCAGTGGCCCGGGGGGCTACACCTTC	CASSGPGGYTF
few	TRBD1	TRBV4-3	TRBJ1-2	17	TGCGCCAGCAGCCAAGAGGCCGGGACAGGGTATAGCTATGGCTACACCTTC	CASSQEAGTGYSYGYTF
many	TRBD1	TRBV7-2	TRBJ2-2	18	TGTGCCAGCAGCTTCCCGGGACAGGGGGTTTCAAACACCGGGGAGCTGTTTTTT	CASSFPGQGVSNTGELFF
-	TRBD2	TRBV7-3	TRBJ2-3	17	TGTGCCACCGGTCTGGTAGCGGGGATCCCTAGCACAGATACGCAGTATTTT	CATGLVAGIPSTDTQYF
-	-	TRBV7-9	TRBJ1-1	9	TGTGCCAGCAACATTTTCTCTTTCTTT	CASNIFSFF
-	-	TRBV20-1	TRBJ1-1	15	TGCAGTGCTAGAGATGAACAGACCGATCTCACTGAAGCTTTCTTT	CSARDEQTDLTEAFF
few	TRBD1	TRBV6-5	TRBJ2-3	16	TGTGCCAGCAGGACAGGGGGCGGCGAGTTAAGAGATACGCAGTATTTT	CASRTGGGELRDTQYF